This is a list of T cell receptor beta chains from one sample in a study of shared clonotypes between healthy human individuals. Assay: immunoSEQ multiplex PCR; the TCRdb copy retains only in-frame clones and omits some. Here the sample spans approximately 1,000,000 clones, approximately 80% being singletons. Sequenced sample: memory CD4+ T cells from PBMCs. Receptors originate from a man younger than 35 in good health. Some clones in this sample may be carry-over from other donors' samples. Both conserved end residues are part of each CDR3. Each record gives: D gene, clone size, V gene, J gene, CDR3 protein, CDR3 DNA. D genes are given only for firm matches. Not all rows give a size; the values are once, few, many and, for expanded clones, a class.

d_call: TRBD2; clone_size: NA; v_call: TRBV5-1; j_call: TRBJ2-7; cdr3_aa: CASSLDTSGYEQYF; cdr3_nt: TGCGCCAGCAGCTTGGATACTAGCGGGTACGAGCAGTACTTC
d_call: TRBD1; clone_size: NA; v_call: TRBV18; j_call: TRBJ1-1; cdr3_aa: CASSRYVERTGTNTEAFF; cdr3_nt: TGTGCCAGCTCACGCTATGTGGAGCGGACAGGGACTAACACTGAAGCTTTCTTT
d_call: TRBD2; clone_size: NA; v_call: TRBV7-9; j_call: TRBJ2-1; cdr3_aa: CASSLGSGRLGGNEQFF; cdr3_nt: TGTGCCAGCAGCTTAGGTAGCGGGAGATTAGGCGGGAATGAGCAGTTCTTC
d_call: NA; clone_size: NA; v_call: TRBV6-1; j_call: TRBJ2-5; cdr3_aa: CASVPRLQETQYF; cdr3_nt: TGTGCCTCGGTCCCTAGGTTACAAGAGACCCAGTACTTC
d_call: NA; clone_size: NA; v_call: TRBV7-2; j_call: TRBJ2-7; cdr3_aa: CASSLSNIGAYEQYF; cdr3_nt: TGTGCCAGCAGCCTCTCCAATATCGGGGCTTACGAGCAGTACTTC
d_call: NA; clone_size: once; v_call: TRBV5-5; j_call: TRBJ1-5; cdr3_aa: CASSEVSPSGNQPQHF; cdr3_nt: TGTGCCAGCAGCGAGGTCTCCCCCAGCGGCAATCAGCCCCAGCATTTT
d_call: NA; clone_size: NA; v_call: TRBV7-2; j_call: TRBJ2-7; cdr3_aa: CASSLHSEKLPYEQYF; cdr3_nt: TGTGCCAGCAGCTTACATAGCGAAAAGCTTCCCTACGAGCAGTACTTC
d_call: TRBD1; clone_size: many; v_call: TRBV2; j_call: TRBJ1-2; cdr3_aa: CASMGTGDYGYTF; cdr3_nt: TGTGCCAGCATGGGGACAGGGGACTATGGCTACACCTTC
d_call: NA; clone_size: NA; v_call: TRBV11-1; j_call: TRBJ2-1; cdr3_aa: CASSRSQRAAAYNEQFF; cdr3_nt: TGTGCCAGCAGCCGATCCCAAAGGGCCGCTGCCTACAATGAGCAGTTCTTC
d_call: NA; clone_size: NA; v_call: TRBV7-5; j_call: TRBJ1-1; cdr3_aa: CVRSLSPGTEAFF; cdr3_nt: TGTGTCAGAAGCTTATCCCCGGGGACTGAAGCTTTCTTT
d_call: NA; clone_size: NA; v_call: TRBV12-1; j_call: TRBJ2-1; cdr3_aa: CASSAPGHESSYNEQFF; cdr3_nt: TGTGCCAGCAGCGCCCCGGGACACGAGAGCTCCTACAATGAGCAGTTCTTC
d_call: NA; clone_size: many; v_call: TRBV7-2; j_call: TRBJ2-4; cdr3_aa: CASSNTGARLAKNIQYF; cdr3_nt: TGTGCCAGCAGCAACACCGGGGCCAGACTAGCCAAAAACATTCAGTACTTC
d_call: NA; clone_size: NA; v_call: TRBV2; j_call: TRBJ2-5; cdr3_aa: CASGRAETQYF; cdr3_nt: TGTGCCAGCGGCCGGGCAGAGACCCAGTACTTC
d_call: NA; clone_size: NA; v_call: TRBV18; j_call: TRBJ1-1; cdr3_aa: CASSPPGMNTEAFF; cdr3_nt: TGTGCCAGCTCACCGCCGGGAATGAACACTGAAGCTTTCTTT
d_call: TRBD2; clone_size: NA; v_call: TRBV19; j_call: TRBJ2-7; cdr3_aa: CASSMTSGRRDEQYF; cdr3_nt: TGTGCCAGTAGTATGACGAGCGGGAGAAGGGACGAGCAGTACTTC
d_call: NA; clone_size: NA; v_call: TRBV4-2; j_call: TRBJ2-6; cdr3_aa: CASSQERQSGANVLTF; cdr3_nt: TGTGCCAGCAGCCAAGAAAGGCAGTCTGGGGCCAACGTCCTGACTTTC
d_call: TRBD2; clone_size: NA; v_call: TRBV28; j_call: TRBJ2-1; cdr3_aa: CASSPGTSGRSLLNSYNEQFF; cdr3_nt: TGTGCCAGCAGTCCAGGGACTAGCGGGAGGTCCCTCCTCAATTCCTACAATGAGCAGTTCTTC
d_call: NA; clone_size: NA; v_call: TRBV4-2; j_call: TRBJ2-1; cdr3_aa: CASSDTSLVYNEQFF; cdr3_nt: TGTGCCAGCAGCGACACTAGCTTGGTCTACAATGAGCAGTTCTTC
d_call: NA; clone_size: NA; v_call: TRBV4-2; j_call: TRBJ2-2; cdr3_aa: CASSQDLRSTGELFF; cdr3_nt: TGTGCCAGCAGCCAAGATCTTAGATCCACCGGGGAGCTGTTTTTT
d_call: NA; clone_size: NA; v_call: TRBV2; j_call: TRBJ1-1; cdr3_aa: CASSGHVNTEAFF; cdr3_nt: TGTGCCAGCAGTGGACACGTGAACACTGAAGCTTTCTTT
d_call: NA; clone_size: many; v_call: TRBV20-1; j_call: TRBJ1-4; cdr3_aa: CSAGNEKLFF; cdr3_nt: TGCAGTGCCGGTAATGAAAAACTGTTTTTT
d_call: TRBD2; clone_size: few; v_call: TRBV7-6; j_call: TRBJ2-6; cdr3_aa: CASSLVGLAGRSGANVLTF; cdr3_nt: TGTGCCAGCAGCTTAGTCGGACTAGCGGGACGCTCTGGGGCCAACGTCCTGACTTTC
d_call: NA; clone_size: NA; v_call: TRBV28; j_call: TRBJ1-3; cdr3_aa: CASSFPPGGRGSGNTIYF; cdr3_nt: TGTGCCAGCAGTTTCCCTCCGGGGGGGAGGGGCTCTGGAAACACCATATATTTT
d_call: TRBD1; clone_size: once; v_call: TRBV5-1; j_call: TRBJ2-6; cdr3_aa: CASSQGALSGANVLTF; cdr3_nt: TGCGCCAGCAGTCAGGGGGCCCTCTCTGGGGCCAACGTCCTGACTTTC
d_call: TRBD1; clone_size: NA; v_call: TRBV7-8; j_call: TRBJ2-2; cdr3_aa: CASSFLGGLNTGELFF; cdr3_nt: TGTGCCAGCAGCTTTTTAGGGGGCTTGAACACCGGGGAGCTGTTTTTT
d_call: NA; clone_size: NA; v_call: TRBV15; j_call: TRBJ2-7; cdr3_aa: CATSSLRARSVQYF; cdr3_nt: TGTGCCACCAGCTCCTTAAGGGCGAGATCCGTGCAGTACTTC
d_call: NA; clone_size: NA; v_call: TRBV18; j_call: TRBJ1-1; cdr3_aa: CASSFRGPRLGVDTEAFF; cdr3_nt: TGTGCCAGCTCATTCCGGGGCCCCCGGTTGGGTGTCGACACTGAAGCTTTCTTT
d_call: NA; clone_size: NA; v_call: TRBV7-2; j_call: TRBJ2-1; cdr3_aa: CASSSSFYNEQFF; cdr3_nt: TGTGCCAGCAGCTCCTCTTTCTACAATGAGCAGTTCTTC
d_call: NA; clone_size: NA; v_call: TRBV18; j_call: TRBJ1-4; cdr3_aa: CASSLSGDNEKLFF; cdr3_nt: TGTGCCAGCTCACTCTCGGGAGATAATGAAAAACTGTTTTTT
d_call: NA; clone_size: NA; v_call: TRBV30; j_call: TRBJ2-5; cdr3_aa: CAWTFRETQYF; cdr3_nt: TGTGCCTGGACATTTCGGGAGACCCAGTACTTC
d_call: NA; clone_size: NA; v_call: TRBV5-8; j_call: TRBJ2-7; cdr3_aa: CASSGADGTYEQYF; cdr3_nt: TGTGCCAGCAGCGGGGCCGATGGGACCTACGAGCAGTACTTC
d_call: NA; clone_size: NA; v_call: TRBV5-1; j_call: TRBJ2-7; cdr3_aa: CASSLGDEAYEQYF; cdr3_nt: TGCGCCAGCAGCCTTGGGGACGAGGCCTACGAGCAGTACTTC
d_call: TRBD2; clone_size: few; v_call: TRBV11-2; j_call: TRBJ2-3; cdr3_aa: CASSSWSGRTDTQYF; cdr3_nt: TGTGCCAGCAGCTCATGGAGCGGGAGAACAGATACGCAGTATTTT